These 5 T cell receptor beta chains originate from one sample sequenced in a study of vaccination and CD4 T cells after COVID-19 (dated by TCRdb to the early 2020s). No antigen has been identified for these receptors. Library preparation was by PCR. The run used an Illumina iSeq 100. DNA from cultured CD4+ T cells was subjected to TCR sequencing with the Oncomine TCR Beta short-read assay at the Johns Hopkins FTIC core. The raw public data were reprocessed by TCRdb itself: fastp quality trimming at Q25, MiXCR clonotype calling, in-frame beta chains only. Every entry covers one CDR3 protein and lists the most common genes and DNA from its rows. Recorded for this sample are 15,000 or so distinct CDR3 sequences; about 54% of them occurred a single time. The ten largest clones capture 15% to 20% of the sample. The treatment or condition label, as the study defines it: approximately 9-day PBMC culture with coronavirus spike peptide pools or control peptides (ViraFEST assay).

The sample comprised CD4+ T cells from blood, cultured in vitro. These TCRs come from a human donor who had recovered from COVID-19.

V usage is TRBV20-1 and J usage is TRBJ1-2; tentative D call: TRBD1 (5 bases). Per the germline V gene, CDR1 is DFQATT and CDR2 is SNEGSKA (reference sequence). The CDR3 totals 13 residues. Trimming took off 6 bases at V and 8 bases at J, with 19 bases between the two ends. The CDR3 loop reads CSAPEGQGQGYTF. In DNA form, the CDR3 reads TGCAGTGCACCAGAGGGGCAGGGCCAGGGCTACACCTTC.

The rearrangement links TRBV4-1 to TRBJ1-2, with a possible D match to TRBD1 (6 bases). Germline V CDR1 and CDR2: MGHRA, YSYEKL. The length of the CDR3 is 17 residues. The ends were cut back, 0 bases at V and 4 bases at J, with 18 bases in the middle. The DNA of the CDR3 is TGCGCCAGCAGCCAAGAGCTCTCCAGGGGCCAAGTCTATGGCTACACCTTC. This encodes CASSQELSRGQVYGYTF.

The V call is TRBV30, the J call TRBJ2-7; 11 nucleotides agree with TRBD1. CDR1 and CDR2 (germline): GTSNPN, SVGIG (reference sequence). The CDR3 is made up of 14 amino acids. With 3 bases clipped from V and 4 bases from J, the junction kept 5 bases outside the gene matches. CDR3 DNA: TGTGCCTGGAGAGCCCGGGACAGGGGGTACGAGCAGTACTTC. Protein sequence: CAWRARDRGYEQYF.

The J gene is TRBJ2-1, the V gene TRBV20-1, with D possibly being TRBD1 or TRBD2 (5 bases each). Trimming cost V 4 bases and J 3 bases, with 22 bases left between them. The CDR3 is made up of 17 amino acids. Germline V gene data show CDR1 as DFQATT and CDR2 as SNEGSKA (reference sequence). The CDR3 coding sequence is TGCAGTGCTACCGACGCGAGTGTCCGGGGCCTCTACAATGAGCAGTTCTTC. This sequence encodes CSATDASVRGLYNEQFF.

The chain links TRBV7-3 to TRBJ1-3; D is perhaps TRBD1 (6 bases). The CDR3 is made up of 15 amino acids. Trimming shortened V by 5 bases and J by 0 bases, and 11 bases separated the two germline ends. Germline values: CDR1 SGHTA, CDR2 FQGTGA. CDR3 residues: CASSPPDSSGNTIYF. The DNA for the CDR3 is TGTGCCAGCAGCCCCCCGGACAGCTCTGGAAACACCATATATTTT.